The 14 T cell receptor beta chains below all came from one sample that was sequenced in a study of cytomegalovirus exposure and HLA in healthy donors. The study ran its PCR with 60 Vbeta and 13 Jbeta primers. Profiled with immunoSEQ multiplex PCR; TCRdb holds only in-frame clones, not every one. The sample carries under 65,000 clones, 82% recorded once. Specimen: PBMCs. These receptors were collected from a man in his fifties in good health and CMV-seronegative.

The J gene is TRBJ1-6, the V gene TRBV6-4; TRBD1 agrees at 8 bases. The CDR3 sequence is 14 residues long. Per germline, CDR1 MRHNA and CDR2 SNTAGT. With V trimmed by 6 bases and J by 5 bases, 3 bases remained unmatched. CDR3 region: CASRPGQDNSPLHF. The DNA for the CDR3 is TGTGCCAGCAGACCGGGACAGGATAATTCACCCCTCCACTTT.

Only a few counts were recorded for this clone. CDR3: CASSILQGNEQFF. CDR3 bases: TGTGCCAGCAGTATTCTACAGGGGAATGAGCAGTTCTTC. The J gene is TRBJ2-1, the V gene TRBV5-6, with 7 positions matching TRBD1. V shed 5 bases, J shed 7 bases, and the junction held 6 bases outside the gene matches. The CDR3 is made up of 13 amino acids. Germline V gene lookup returns CDR1 SGHDT and CDR2 YYEEEE.

This chain joins TRBV9 and TRBJ1-2; TRBD1 is a possible D gene (5 bases). CDR1 and CDR2 (germline): SGDLS, YYNGEE. V lost 0 bases to trimming and J lost 4 bases, with 16 bases between them. The CDR3 consists of 16 residues. As DNA, the CDR3 is TGTGCCAGCAGCGTAGTTAATGAGAGGGACTCCTATGGCTACACCTTC. Amino acids: CASSVVNERDSYGYTF.

The V gene is TRBV4-1, the J gene TRBJ1-2; 10 bases are shared with TRBD1. This CDR3 is built from 19 residues. V lost 4 bases and J lost 1; bases outside the gene matches: 15. The germline V gene has CDR1 MGHRA and CDR2 YSYEKL. The CDR3 sequence: CASSPEPGQGTNVNYGYTF. The DNA for the CDR3 is TGCGCCAGCAGCCCAGAACCGGGACAGGGGACAAATGTTAACTATGGCTACACCTTC.

This clone has only one observation. The chain recombines TRBV7-8 with TRBJ1-2; D is unresolved. V was clipped by 0 bases and J by 0 bases, with 20 bases between them. The CDR3 loop spans 19 amino acids. CDR1 is SGHVS, CDR2 FQNEAQ, per germline. Here the CDR3 reads CASSLAVGATPPTNYGYTF. In nucleotides, the CDR3 is TGTGCCAGCAGCTTAGCCGTAGGAGCCACCCCTCCAACTAACTATGGCTACACCTTC.

This clone was picked up one time. This chain connects TRBV5-8 to TRBJ1-6; a possible D gene is TRBD1 (5 bases). CDR3 length: 16 amino acids. The V and J ends lost 0 bases and 6 bases respectively, with 13 bases between them. Germline values: CDR1 SGHTS, CDR2 YDEGEE. As DNA, the CDR3 is TGTGCCAGCAGCTTGGGGCAGGGTCGTTTTAATTCACCCCTCCACTTT. Its protein product is CASSLGQGRFNSPLHF.

In its sample, this clone was seen once. V and J are TRBV5-4 and TRBJ1-1, with D possibly being TRBD1 (5 bases). Germline V gene lookup returns CDR1 SGHNT and CDR2 YYREEE (reference sequence). V shed 4 bases and J shed 7 bases, with 14 bases lying between them. The CDR3 runs to 13 residues. The CDR3 DNA sequence: TGTGCCAGCAGCCCCCCGGGGGGGGGTGAAGCTTTCTTT. The encoded protein is CASSPPGGGEAFF.

This clone was picked up a small number of times. The rearrangement uses TRBV4-2 and TRBJ1-5; D might be TRBD1 (5 bases). The germline CDR1 and CDR2 sequences are LGHNA and YNFKEQ. Trimming took off 3 bases at V and 0 bases at J, with 9 bases between the two ends. This CDR3 spans 15 amino acids. CDR3 DNA: TGTGCCAGCAGCCAGATAAGGGGTAGCAATCAGCCCCAGCATTTT. As protein: CASSQIRGSNQPQHF.

The chain carries TRBV30 and TRBJ1-1; 12 nucleotides align to TRBD1. This CDR3 contains 17 residues. CDR1 is GTSNPN and CDR2 is SVGIG in the germline V gene (reference sequence). J lost 4 bases, V lost 8 bases, and 17 bases had no gene match. The CDR3 nucleotides read TGTGCCCGAACTTCCGGGACAGGGGGCTCCCTTGCCACTGAAGCTTTCTTT. Its protein product is CARTSGTGGSLATEAFF.

This chain joins TRBV2 and TRBJ1-1, with D tentatively TRBD1 (6 bases). There are 14 residues in the CDR3. CDR1 is SNHLY, CDR2 FYNNEI, per germline. Trimming removed 5 bases from V and 2 bases from J, with 12 bases in between. CDR3 nucleotide sequence: TGTGCCAGCAGTCGGACGACAGGAAACACTGAAGCTTTCTTT. It is translated as CASSRTTGNTEAFF. The full variable domain, completed using reference TRBV2 and TRBJ1-1, is EPEVTQTPSHQVTQMGQEVILRCVPISNHLYFYWYRQILGQKVEFLVSFYNNEISEKSEIFDDQFSVERPDGSNFTLKIRSTKLEDSAMYFCASSRTTGNTEAFFGQGTRLTVV.

The sample holds one count of this clone. The rearrangement uses TRBV2 and TRBJ2-2; the match to TRBD1 covers 11 bases. CDR1 is SNHLY and CDR2 is FYNNEI in the germline V gene. This CDR3 spans 17 amino acids. Unmatched junction bases numbered 11, after V lost 6 bases and J lost 5 bases. The CDR3: CASSGGQGAIRTGELFF. CDR3 DNA sequence: TGTGCCAGCAGCGGAGGACAGGGGGCGATCAGAACCGGGGAGCTGTTTTTT.

The gene calls are TRBV19 and TRBJ2-3; 9 nucleotides agree with TRBD1. The V and J ends lost 2 bases and 3 bases, in that order; junction bases with no gene match: 6. This CDR3 comprises 16 residues. The germline V gene has CDR1 LNHDA and CDR2 SQIVND (reference sequence). The CDR3 spells CASSIQVGQGTDTQYF. Written as DNA, the CDR3 is TGTGCCAGTAGTATACAAGTCGGACAGGGGACAGATACGCAGTATTTT.

The chain employs TRBV7-7 and TRBJ2-5, with D perhaps matching TRBD1 (5 bases). Germline loops: CDR1 SSHAT, CDR2 FNYEAQ (reference sequence). V was pared by 1 base and J by 5 bases, with 11 bases between. The CDR3 length is 14 residues. The CDR3, as DNA: TGTGCCAGCAGCTTAGGCGGACCAGGGGAGACCCAGTACTTC. It is translated as CASSLGGPGETQYF.

This rearrangement joins TRBV2 to TRBJ2-7; 11 nucleotides line up with TRBD2. This CDR3 has 19 residues. After removal of 7 bases from V and 0 bases from J, the junction contained 17 bases not matched to a gene. The V gene's germline CDR1 is SNHLY and CDR2 FYNNEI. The CDR3 spells CASMGGLSSGGTISYEQYF. In DNA, the CDR3 is TGTGCCAGCATGGGGGGGTTGTCTAGCGGGGGGACGATCTCCTACGAGCAGTACTTC.